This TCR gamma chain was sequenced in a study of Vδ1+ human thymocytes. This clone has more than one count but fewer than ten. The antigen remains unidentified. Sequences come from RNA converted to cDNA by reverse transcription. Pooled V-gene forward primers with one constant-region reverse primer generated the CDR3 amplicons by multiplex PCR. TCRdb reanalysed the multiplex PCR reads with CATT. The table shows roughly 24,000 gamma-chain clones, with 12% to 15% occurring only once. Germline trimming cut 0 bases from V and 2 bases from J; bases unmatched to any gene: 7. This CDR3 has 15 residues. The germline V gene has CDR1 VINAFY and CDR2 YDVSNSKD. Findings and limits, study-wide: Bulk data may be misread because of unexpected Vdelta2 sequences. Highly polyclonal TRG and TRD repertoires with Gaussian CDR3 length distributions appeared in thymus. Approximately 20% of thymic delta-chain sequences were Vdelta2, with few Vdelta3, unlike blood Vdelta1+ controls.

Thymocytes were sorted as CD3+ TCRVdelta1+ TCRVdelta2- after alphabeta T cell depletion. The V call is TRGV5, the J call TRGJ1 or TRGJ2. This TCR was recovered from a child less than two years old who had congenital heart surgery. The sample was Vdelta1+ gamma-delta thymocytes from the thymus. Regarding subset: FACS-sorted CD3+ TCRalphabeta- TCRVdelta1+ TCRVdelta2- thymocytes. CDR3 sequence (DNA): TGTGCCACCTGGGACAGGGGGAAGGATTATTATAAGAAACTCTTT. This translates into CATWDRGKDYYKKLF.